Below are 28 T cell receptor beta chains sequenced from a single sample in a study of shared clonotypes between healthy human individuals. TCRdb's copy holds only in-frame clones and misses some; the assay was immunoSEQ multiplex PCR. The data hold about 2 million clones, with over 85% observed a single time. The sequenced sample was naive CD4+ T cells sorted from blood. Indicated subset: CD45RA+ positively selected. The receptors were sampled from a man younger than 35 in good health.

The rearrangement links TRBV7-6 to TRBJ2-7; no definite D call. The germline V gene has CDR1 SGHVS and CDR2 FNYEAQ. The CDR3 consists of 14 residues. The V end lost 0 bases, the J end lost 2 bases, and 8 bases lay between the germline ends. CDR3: CASSLAGQAYEQYF. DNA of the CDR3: TGTGCCAGCAGCTTAGCGGGTCAGGCCTACGAGCAGTACTTC.

The CDR3 DNA is TGTGCCAGCAGCTTAATGGGGGGAGTAGATACGCAGTATTTT. It yields the protein CASSLMGGVDTQYF. The genes are TRBV11-3 and TRBJ2-3; D possibly corresponds to TRBD2 (6 bases). Trimming pared 2 bases from V and 5 bases from J, leaving 11 bases between. Germline CDR1 SGHNT, CDR2 YENEEA. The CDR3 has 14 residues.

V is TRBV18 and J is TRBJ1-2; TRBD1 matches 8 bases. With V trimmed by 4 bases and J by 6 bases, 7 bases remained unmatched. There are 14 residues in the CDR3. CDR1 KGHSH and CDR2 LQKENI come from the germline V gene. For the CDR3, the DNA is TGTGCCAGCTCACAAGGACAGGGTCCCAATGGCTACACCTTC. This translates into CASSQGQGPNGYTF.

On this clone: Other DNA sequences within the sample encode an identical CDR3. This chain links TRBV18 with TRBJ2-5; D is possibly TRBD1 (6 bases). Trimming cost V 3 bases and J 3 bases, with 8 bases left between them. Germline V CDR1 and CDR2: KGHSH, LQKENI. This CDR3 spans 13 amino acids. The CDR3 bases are TGTGCCAGCTCACCTACAGGGAAAGAGACCCAGTACTTC. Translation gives CASSPTGKETQYF.

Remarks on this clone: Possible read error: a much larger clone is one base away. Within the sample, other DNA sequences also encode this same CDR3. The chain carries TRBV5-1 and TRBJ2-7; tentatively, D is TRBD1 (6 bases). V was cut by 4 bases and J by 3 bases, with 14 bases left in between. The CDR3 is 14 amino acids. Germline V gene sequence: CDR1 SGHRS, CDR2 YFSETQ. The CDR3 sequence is CASSPETGSYEQYF. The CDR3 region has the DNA TGCGCCAGCAGCCCGGAGACAGGAAGCTACGAGCAGTACTTC.

CDR3 DNA sequence: TGCGCCAGCAGCTTCGAGGCAGATACGCAGTATTTT. This encodes CASSFEADTQYF. V usage is TRBV5-1 and J usage is TRBJ2-3; D is unclear. The germline V gene encodes CDR1 SGHRS and CDR2 YFSETQ. Trimming removed 2 bases from V and 4 bases from J, with 5 bases in between. The CDR3 runs 12 residues.

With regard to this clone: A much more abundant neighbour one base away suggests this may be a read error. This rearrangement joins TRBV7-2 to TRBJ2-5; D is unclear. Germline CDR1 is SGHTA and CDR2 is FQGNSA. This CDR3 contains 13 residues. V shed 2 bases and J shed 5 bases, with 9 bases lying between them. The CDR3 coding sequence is TGTGCCAGCAGCTTAATTCCGCGGGAGACCCAGTACTTC. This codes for CASSLIPRETQYF.

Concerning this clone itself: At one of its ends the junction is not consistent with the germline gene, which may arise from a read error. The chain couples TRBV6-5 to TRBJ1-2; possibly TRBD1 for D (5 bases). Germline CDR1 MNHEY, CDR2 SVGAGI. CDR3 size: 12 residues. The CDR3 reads CASSTSQGLYIF. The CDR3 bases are TGTGCCAGCAGTACGAGCCAGGGTCTTTATATCTTC.

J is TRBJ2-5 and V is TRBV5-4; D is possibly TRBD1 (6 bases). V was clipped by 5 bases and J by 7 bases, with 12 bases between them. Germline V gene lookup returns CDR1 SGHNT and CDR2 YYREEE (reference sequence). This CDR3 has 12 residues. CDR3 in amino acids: CASREQGGTQYF. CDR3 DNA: TGTGCCAGCAGAGAACAAGGGGGGACCCAGTACTTC.

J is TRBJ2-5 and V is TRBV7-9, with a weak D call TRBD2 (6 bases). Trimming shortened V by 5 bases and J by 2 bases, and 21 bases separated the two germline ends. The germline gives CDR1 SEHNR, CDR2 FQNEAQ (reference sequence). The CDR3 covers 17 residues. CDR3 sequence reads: CASSRPKVRGKQETQYF. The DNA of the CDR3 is TGTGCCAGCAGCCGACCGAAAGTCCGCGGGAAGCAAGAGACCCAGTACTTC.

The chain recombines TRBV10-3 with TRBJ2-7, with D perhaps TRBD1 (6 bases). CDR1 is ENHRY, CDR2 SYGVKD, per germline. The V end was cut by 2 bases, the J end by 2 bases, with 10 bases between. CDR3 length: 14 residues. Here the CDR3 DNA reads TGTGCCATCAGTGAGCGACAGGCGACCTACGAGCAGTACTTC. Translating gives CAISERQATYEQYF.

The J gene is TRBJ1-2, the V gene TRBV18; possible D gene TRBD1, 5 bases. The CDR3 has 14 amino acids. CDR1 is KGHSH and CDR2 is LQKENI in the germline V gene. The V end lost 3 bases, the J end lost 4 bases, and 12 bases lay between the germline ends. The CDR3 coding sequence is TGTGCCAGCTCACCGACAGAGTTGCCCTATGGCTACACCTTC. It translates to CASSPTELPYGYTF.

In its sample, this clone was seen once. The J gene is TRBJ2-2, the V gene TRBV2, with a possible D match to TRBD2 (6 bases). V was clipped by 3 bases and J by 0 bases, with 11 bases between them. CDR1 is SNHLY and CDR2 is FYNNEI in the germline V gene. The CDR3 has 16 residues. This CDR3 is CASSERGPPNTGELFF. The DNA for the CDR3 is TGTGCCAGCAGTGAGCGGGGACCGCCGAACACCGGGGAGCTGTTTTTT.

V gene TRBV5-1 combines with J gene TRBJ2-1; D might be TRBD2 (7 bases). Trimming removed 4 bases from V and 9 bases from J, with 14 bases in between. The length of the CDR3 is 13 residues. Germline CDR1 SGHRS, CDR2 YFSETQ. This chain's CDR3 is CASSLYREGEQFF. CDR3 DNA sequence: TGCGCCAGCAGCCTTTACAGGGAGGGTGAGCAGTTCTTC.

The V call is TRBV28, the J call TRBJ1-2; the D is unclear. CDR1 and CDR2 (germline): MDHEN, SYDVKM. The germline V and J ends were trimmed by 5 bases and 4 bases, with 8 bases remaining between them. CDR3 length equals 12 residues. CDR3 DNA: TGTGCCAGCAGTCCCAATTCCTATGGCTACACCTTC. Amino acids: CASSPNSYGYTF.

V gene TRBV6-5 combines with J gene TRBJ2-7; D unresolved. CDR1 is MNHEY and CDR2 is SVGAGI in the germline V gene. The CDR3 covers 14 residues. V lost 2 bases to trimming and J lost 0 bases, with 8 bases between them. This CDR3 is CASSYRSSSYEQYF. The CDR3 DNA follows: TGTGCCAGCAGTTACAGGAGCAGCTCCTACGAGCAGTACTTC.

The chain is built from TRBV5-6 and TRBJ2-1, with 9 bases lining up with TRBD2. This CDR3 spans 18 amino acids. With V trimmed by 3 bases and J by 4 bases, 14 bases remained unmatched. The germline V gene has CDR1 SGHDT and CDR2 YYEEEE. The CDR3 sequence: CASSYVRAGGSIYNEQFF. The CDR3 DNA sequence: TGTGCCAGCAGCTATGTGCGAGCGGGGGGCTCTATATACAATGAGCAGTTCTTC.

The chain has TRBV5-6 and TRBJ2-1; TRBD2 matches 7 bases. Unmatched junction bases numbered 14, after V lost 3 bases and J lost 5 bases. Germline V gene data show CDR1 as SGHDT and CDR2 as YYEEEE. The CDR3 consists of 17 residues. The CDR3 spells CASSSAGRFGGNNEQFF. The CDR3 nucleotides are TGTGCCAGCAGCTCCGCAGGGAGGTTCGGGGGGAACAATGAGCAGTTCTTC.

CDR3 DNA: TGTGCCAGCATGGTCGGGACAGGGACGGACACCATATATTTT. The encoded protein is CASMVGTGTDTIYF. The V gene is TRBV6-6, the J gene TRBJ1-3; 9 nucleotides align to TRBD1. Germline CDR1 and CDR2: MNHNY and SVGAGI (reference sequence). V shed 7 bases and J 8 bases; nucleotides not matched to a gene: 9. The CDR3 loop spans 14 amino acids.

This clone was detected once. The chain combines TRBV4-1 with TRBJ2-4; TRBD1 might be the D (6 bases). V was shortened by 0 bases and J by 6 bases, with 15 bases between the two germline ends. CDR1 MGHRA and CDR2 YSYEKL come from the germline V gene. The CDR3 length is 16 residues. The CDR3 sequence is CASSQDWTIGGNIQYF. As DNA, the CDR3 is TGCGCCAGCAGCCAAGATTGGACGATAGGGGGAAACATTCAGTACTTC.

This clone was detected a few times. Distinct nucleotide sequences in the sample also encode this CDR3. This chain's CDR3 is CASSFLGGDTQYF. CDR3 nucleotide sequence: TGTGCCAGCAGCTTTCTCGGGGGAGATACGCAGTATTTT. The V call is TRBV7-2, the J call TRBJ2-3; D might be TRBD2 (6 bases). Germline values: CDR1 SGHTA, CDR2 FQGNSA. This CDR3 region has 13 residues. Trimming cost V 3 bases and J 5 bases, with 9 bases left between them.

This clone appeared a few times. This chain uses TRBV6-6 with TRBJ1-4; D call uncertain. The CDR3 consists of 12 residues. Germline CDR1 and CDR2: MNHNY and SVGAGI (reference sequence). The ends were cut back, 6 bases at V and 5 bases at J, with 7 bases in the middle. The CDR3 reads CASRPVNEKLFF. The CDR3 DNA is TGTGCCAGCAGGCCGGTAAATGAAAAACTGTTTTTT.

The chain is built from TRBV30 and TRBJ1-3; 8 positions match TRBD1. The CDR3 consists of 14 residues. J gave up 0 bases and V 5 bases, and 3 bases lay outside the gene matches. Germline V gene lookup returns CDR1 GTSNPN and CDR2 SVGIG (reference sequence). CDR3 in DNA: TGTGCCTGGGTTGGACAGGGCTCTGGAAACACCATATATTTT. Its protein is CAWVGQGSGNTIYF.

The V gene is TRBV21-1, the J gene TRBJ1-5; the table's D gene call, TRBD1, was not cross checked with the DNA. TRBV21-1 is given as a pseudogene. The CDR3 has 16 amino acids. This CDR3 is CASTRGEYYSNQPQHF. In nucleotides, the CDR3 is TGTGCCAGCACCAGGGGGGAATATTATAGCAATCAGCCCCAGCATTTT.

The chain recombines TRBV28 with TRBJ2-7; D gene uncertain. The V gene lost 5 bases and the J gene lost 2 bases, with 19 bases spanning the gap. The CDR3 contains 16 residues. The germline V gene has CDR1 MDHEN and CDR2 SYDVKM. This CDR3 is CASSPSPLRSPYEQYF. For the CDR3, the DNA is TGTGCCAGCAGTCCTTCCCCCCTCAGGTCCCCCTACGAGCAGTACTTC.

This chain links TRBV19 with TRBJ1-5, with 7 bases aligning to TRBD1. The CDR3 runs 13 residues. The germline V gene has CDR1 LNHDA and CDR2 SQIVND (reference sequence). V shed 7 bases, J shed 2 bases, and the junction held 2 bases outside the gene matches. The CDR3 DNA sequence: TGTGCCAGTACTACAGGGGGCAATCAGCCCCAGCATTTT. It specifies CASTTGGNQPQHF. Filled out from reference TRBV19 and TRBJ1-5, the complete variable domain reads DGGITQSPKYLFRKEGQNVTLSCEQNLNHDAMYWYRQDPGQGLRLIYYSQIVNDFQKGDIAEGYSVSREKKESFPLTVTSAQKNPTAFYLCASTTGGNQPQHFGDGTRLSIL.

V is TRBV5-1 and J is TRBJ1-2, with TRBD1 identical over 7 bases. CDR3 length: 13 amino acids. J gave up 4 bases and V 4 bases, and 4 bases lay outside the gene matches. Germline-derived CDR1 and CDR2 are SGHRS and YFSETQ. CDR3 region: CASSPGGAYGYTF. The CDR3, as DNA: TGCGCCAGCAGCCCAGGGGGGGCCTATGGCTACACCTTC.

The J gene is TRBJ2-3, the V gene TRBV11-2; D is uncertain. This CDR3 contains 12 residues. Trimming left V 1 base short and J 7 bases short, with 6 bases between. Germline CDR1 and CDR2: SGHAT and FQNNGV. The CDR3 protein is CASSLGTYTQYF. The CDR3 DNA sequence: TGTGCCAGCAGCTTAGGGACGTATACGCAGTATTTT.